A selection of T cell receptor beta chains follows, all from one sample in a study of cytomegalovirus exposure and HLA in healthy donors. The table came from immunoSEQ multiplex PCR; TCRdb's copy has only in-frame clones and leaves some out. The record lists about 79,000 clones, of which the ten most abundant hold about 4.6%. Sequences were obtained from PBMCs. The receptor source for this set is a man aged 30 to 45 in good health and CMV-seronegative. Both conserved end residues are part of each CDR3. D genes are given only for firm matches.

J: TRBJ2-3
V: TRBV11-3
D: TRBD2
DNA: TGTGCCAGCAGCCCCGGGACTAAAGCGACAGATACGCAGTATTTT
CDR3: CASSPGTKATDTQYF

J: TRBJ1-1
V: TRBV11-2
D: TRBD1
DNA: TGTGCCAGCAGCCCCCACAGGGGTGGAGAAGCTTTCTTT
CDR3: CASSPHRGGEAFF

J: TRBJ2-7
V: TRBV13
D: TRBD1
DNA: TGTGCCAGCAGCACCGGGACAGGGGGCATGTACGAGCAGTACTTC
CDR3: CASSTGTGGMYEQYF

J: TRBJ1-2
V: TRBV6-5
D: -
DNA: TGTGCCAGCAGTTACCACGACCGGACAGCGGGCTACACCTTC
CDR3: CASSYHDRTAGYTF

J: TRBJ2-3
V: TRBV5-1
D: -
DNA: TGCGCCAGCAGCTTGGCTCCCGCAGATACGCAGTATTTT
CDR3: CASSLAPADTQYF

J: TRBJ1-4
V: TRBV9
D: -
DNA: TGTGCCAGCAGCGTACAGGGTATCGGTAATGAAAAACTGTTTTTT
CDR3: CASSVQGIGNEKLFF

J: TRBJ1-6
V: TRBV19
D: -
DNA: TGTGCCAGTACCGAACGGGGGATAAGCTCCTATAATTCACCCCTCCACTTT
CDR3: CASTERGISSYNSPLHF

J: TRBJ2-3
V: TRBV7-3
D: TRBD2
DNA: TGTGCCAGCAGCCCTAGACTAGCCGACACAGATACGCAGTATTTT
CDR3: CASSPRLADTDTQYF

J: TRBJ1-2
V: TRBV7-2
D: -
DNA: TGTGCCAGCAGCTTCGGGACTGGAGCTAACTATGGCTACACCTTC
CDR3: CASSFGTGANYGYTF

J: TRBJ1-1
V: TRBV2
D: -
DNA: TGTGCCAGCAGTGACAGGGGCCCCCGAAGGGCTTTCTTT
CDR3: CASSDRGPRRAFF

J: TRBJ2-7
V: TRBV2
D: -
DNA: TGTGCCAGCAGTGGGCGGACAGTCTCCTACGAGCAGTACTTC
CDR3: CASSGRTVSYEQYF

J: TRBJ1-4
V: TRBV6-5
D: -
DNA: TGTGCCAGCAGTTCCCCCCGGACGGGGAATGAAAAACTGTTTTTT
CDR3: CASSSPRTGNEKLFF

J: TRBJ1-2
V: TRBV29-1
D: TRBD1
DNA: TGCAGCGTTGAGCGACAGGGGGGGAACTATGGCTACACCTTC
CDR3: CSVERQGGNYGYTF

J: TRBJ2-2
V: TRBV19
D: -
DNA: TGTGCCAGTAGTATAGAGCAGAAACCCGGGGAGCTGTTTTTT
CDR3: CASSIEQKPGELFF

J: TRBJ1-6
V: TRBV2
D: TRBD1
DNA: TGTGCCAGCAGGTTTTACCGGGACAGGAATTCACCCCTCCACTTT
CDR3: CASRFYRDRNSPLHF

J: TRBJ2-2
V: TRBV11-3
D: -
DNA: TGTGCCAGCAGCTCCGCCCAGGGGCGAAGCGGGGAGCTGTTTTTT
CDR3: CASSSAQGRSGELFF

J: TRBJ1-1
V: TRBV7-8
D: -
DNA: TGTGCCAGCAGCTTAGGACAGTATGAAGCTTTCTTT
CDR3: CASSLGQYEAFF

J: TRBJ2-1
V: TRBV18
D: TRBD2
DNA: TGTGCCAGCTCACCAGCGGGAGATGAGCAGTTCTTC
CDR3: CASSPAGDEQFF

J: TRBJ1-3
V: TRBV18
D: -
DNA: TGTGCCAGCTCACCCGGACAGACAGGCTCTGGAAACACCATATATTTT
CDR3: CASSPGQTGSGNTIYF

J: TRBJ2-1
V: TRBV9
D: -
DNA: TGTGCCAGCAGCGTTTATGCCGGTTTCGGCTCCTACAATGAGCAGTTCTTC
CDR3: CASSVYAGFGSYNEQFF

J: TRBJ2-1
V: TRBV7-9
D: -
DNA: TGTGCCAGCAGCTCCCCCTTACACTCCTACAATGAGCAGTTCTTC
CDR3: CASSSPLHSYNEQFF

J: TRBJ2-5
V: TRBV1
D: -
DNA: TGCACCAGCAGCCTGATCGTCCCCAGAGAGACCCAGTACTTC
CDR3: CTSSLIVPRETQYF

J: TRBJ2-7
V: TRBV6-1
D: -
DNA: TGTGCCAGCAGTGGGGTTGGGGAGTCCTACGAGCAGTACTTC
CDR3: CASSGVGESYEQYF

J: TRBJ1-1
V: TRBV7-9
D: -
DNA: TGTGCCAGCAGCTTAGTGGCAATGAACACTGAAGCTTTCTTT
CDR3: CASSLVAMNTEAFF

J: TRBJ1-2
V: TRBV29-1
D: TRBD1
DNA: TGCAGCGTTGGGGGACAGGGCTTAGCTAACTATGGCTACACCTTC
CDR3: CSVGGQGLANYGYTF

J: TRBJ2-3
V: TRBV30
D: -
DNA: TGTGCCTGGAATCGGGGAAGGGTTCGCACAGATACGCAGTATTTT
CDR3: CAWNRGRVRTDTQYF

J: TRBJ1-1
V: TRBV4-1
D: -
DNA: TGCGCCAGCAGCCAGGGGGGACGGTACACTGAAGCTTTCTTT
CDR3: CASSQGGRYTEAFF

J: TRBJ2-3
V: TRBV4-2
D: -
DNA: TGTGCCAGCAGCCAAGATCTTCAGCGGACAGATACGCAGTATTTT
CDR3: CASSQDLQRTDTQYF

J: TRBJ1-5
V: TRBV6-5
D: -
DNA: TGTGCCAGCAGTTTGGGTCCGGGATATAGCAATCAGCCCCAGCATTTT
CDR3: CASSLGPGYSNQPQHF

J: TRBJ1-3
V: TRBV30
D: TRBD1
DNA: TGTGCCTGGAGTGTAGGCAGGGGGGAATGGGACACCATATATTTT
CDR3: CAWSVGRGEWDTIYF

J: TRBJ1-4
V: TRBV11-2
D: TRBD1
DNA: TGTGCCAGCAGCTTTTTCCTCCCGGAGACAGGGGAGGAAAAACTGTTTTTT
CDR3: CASSFFLPETGEEKLFF

J: TRBJ2-7
V: TRBV5-1
D: -
DNA: TGCGCCAGCAGCTTGAAGCCCCGGGACTTAACTTCCTACGAGCAGTACTTC
CDR3: CASSLKPRDLTSYEQYF

J: TRBJ1-2
V: TRBV5-6
D: TRBD1
DNA: TGTGCCAGCAGACTATTACAACAGGGGACCTATGGCTACACCTTC
CDR3: CASRLLQQGTYGYTF

J: TRBJ1-1
V: TRBV7-3
D: -
DNA: TGTGCCAGCAGATATGACAGACTTACTGAAGCTTTCTTT
CDR3: CASRYDRLTEAFF

J: TRBJ1-1
V: TRBV5-3
D: -
DNA: TGTGCCAGAAGCTTGGTTCGCCCCGAGAAGAACACTGAAGCTTTCTTT
CDR3: CARSLVRPEKNTEAFF

J: TRBJ1-4
V: TRBV6-5
D: -
DNA: TGTGCCAGCAGTTACTGGAGGGCAGGGGAAAAACTGTTTTTT
CDR3: CASSYWRAGEKLFF

J: TRBJ1-1
V: TRBV5-1
D: -
DNA: TGCGCCAGCAGCTTCGTGAGTAACACTGAAGCTTTCTTT
CDR3: CASSFVSNTEAFF

J: TRBJ2-1
V: TRBV13
D: -
DNA: TGTGCCAGCAGCCCAGGTTTAACAGGTGAGCAGTTCTTC
CDR3: CASSPGLTGEQFF

J: TRBJ2-3
V: TRBV7-9
D: -
DNA: TGTGCCAGCAGCTTTAAGGGGATCACAGATACGCAGTATTTT
CDR3: CASSFKGITDTQYF

J: TRBJ2-1
V: TRBV4-1
D: -
DNA: TGCGCCAGCAGCCAAGAGCGGAGCTCCGACAATGAGCAGTTCTTC
CDR3: CASSQERSSDNEQFF

J: TRBJ2-7
V: TRBV6-5
D: -
DNA: TGTGCCAGCTATCCAGGGCTAGGCTACGAGCAGTACTTC
CDR3: CASYPGLGYEQYF

J: TRBJ2-3
V: TRBV5-1
D: TRBD1
DNA: TGCGCCAGCAGCTTAACCGGGACAGGGGAAGATACGCAGTATTTT
CDR3: CASSLTGTGEDTQYF

J: TRBJ1-1
V: TRBV10-3
D: -
DNA: TGTGCCACCATTAACACACAACAGGCTATCACTGAAGCTTTCTTT
CDR3: CATINTQQAITEAFF

J: TRBJ2-7
V: TRBV7-8
D: TRBD2
DNA: TGTGCCAGCAGCCCCATGACTAGCGGGGGTTCCTACGAGCAGTACTTC
CDR3: CASSPMTSGGSYEQYF

J: TRBJ2-1
V: TRBV5-1
D: -
DNA: TGCGCCAGCAGCTTGGATGGGGGGATCTACAATGAGCAGTTCTTC
CDR3: CASSLDGGIYNEQFF

J: TRBJ2-7
V: TRBV9
D: TRBD2
DNA: TGTGCCAGCAGCGTAGGGGGACTAGCTAGATACGAGCAGTACTTC
CDR3: CASSVGGLARYEQYF

J: TRBJ1-1
V: TRBV11-1
D: TRBD1
DNA: TGTGCCAGCAGCTTAACGGAGGGACAGGGAGGCGCTGAAGCTTTCTTT
CDR3: CASSLTEGQGGAEAFF

J: TRBJ2-7
V: TRBV5-6
D: TRBD1
DNA: TGTGCCAGCAGCTCACCCGGGACAGGGGTGTACGAGCAGTACTTC
CDR3: CASSSPGTGVYEQYF